A single T cell receptor (beta chain) is shown here with its context. Its antigen remains unidentified. No qualities accompany the bases; no much larger clone lies one base away. This entry belongs to a study of T cell responses to AZD1222 COVID-19 vaccine (dated by TCRdb to the early 2020s). About the study as a whole: AZD1222 recipients given second doses at about 4 weeks or at about 12 weeks were pooled, since spike-specific TCR depth and breadth were not found to differ between the two schedules. TCR sequencing covered 233 trial participants: 200 to 210 given two doses of AZD1222 and 26 given two doses of MenACWY control vaccine. Trial participants were enrolled by age into subgroups of 18-55, 56-69 and 70-plus years, and around 150, 28 and 57 TCR-sequenced participants, respectively, were included in these subgroups. Beyond this particular receptor, the publication reports: Because no day 14 peak-response samples were available, the repertoires could be characterized only after the peak T cell response. Participants were mostly white British, with more females than males. The authors suggested clonal diversity may have been underestimated. The 56-69-year group was small, and its depth increase did not reach significance, likely because of low power. A significant rise in spike-specific TCR breadth and depth was observed after two AZD1222 doses relative to day 0 and relative to MenACWY recipients. Conclusions about previously exposed vaccinees are limited, since just six or seven AZD1222 recipients were seropositive for SARS-CoV-2 at baseline. Reportedly, close to half of the unique spike-specific TCRs recognized epitopes lying outside the regions that are mutated in the B.1.351 and B.1.1.7 variants. CD4 TCRs associated with the vaccine covered the entire spike protein, and the dominant responses were in regions 160-218 and 743-854.

Reading the label with the study, this specimen's time point is: baseline before first vaccination. The vaccinee samples were drawn from two UK trials, COV001 and COV002, one of which was a single-blind randomized controlled phase 2/3 trial testing AZD1222 (ChAdOx1 nCoV-19) in healthy adults. Trial participant PBMC samples were collected at day 0 and day 28 after the second dose for TCRbeta chain sequencing. The CDR3 regions of human TCRbeta chains were subjected to immunosequencing. As for the authors' bioinformatics: TCRs in the repertoires were matched against a reference library of SARS-CoV-2-specific TCRs that had been generated with the MIRA antigen-specificity platform. Breadth was defined as the fraction of unique TCRs that were SARS-CoV-2-associated, and depth was defined as the fraction of total T cells that were SARS-CoV-2-associated. Each spike-specific TCR was assigned to its reactive spike region and to a CD4 or CD8 class using the MIRA data. Log10-transformed breadth and depth values were compared by one-way ANOVA with Sidak's multiple comparisons tests. Not all clones reach the TCRdb copy of this immuneACCESS table, which keeps in-frame sequences only. Checked studies attribute under half of the gap to unresolved V genes and leave the rest unexplained. The V and J calls and the clone size are those of that table, but D and trimming were determined from the DNA. Counted in this sample were around 180,000 clones; 88% of them appeared once. Approximately 7.7% of the sample is held by the ten biggest clonotypes.

The germline V gene yields LGHNA for CDR1 and YSLEER for CDR2. From the cysteine through the phenylalanine, the CDR3 covers 17 amino acids. Only CDR3 DNA remains: 51 bases, in frame from the first base. V is clipped by 1 base and J by 1 base, and the sequence between their germline boundaries is 13 bases long. The specimen was peripheral blood, collected on day 0 of AZD1222 vaccination. The sequence was collected from an adult in good health. Recombination joined TRBV4-3 with TRBJ2-2; the D gene is unclear. The encoded CDR3 is CASSQGPDGMNTGELFF. DNA sequence: TGCGCCAGCAGCCAAGGCCCGGACGGAATGAACACCGGGGAGCTGTTTTTT.